These T cell receptor beta chains were read from a single sample in a study of regulatory T cells in long-lasting Graves disease. One entry per CDR3 protein, called by TCRdb with MiXCR from the multiplex PCR reads. The table has about 470,000 distinct CDR3 sequences, just under 15% seen once; the top ten hold over 15%. The same sample was also studied in work on T cells in Graves' hyperthyroidism and ophthalmopathy.

Sequences were derived from peripheral blood mononuclear cells (PBMCs), sampled at new diagnosis, from a patient treated with antithyroid drugs. These receptors were collected from a woman in her twenties or thirties with Graves disease. Both conserved end residues are part of each CDR3. A D gene is named only where the DNA matches it firmly. Not all rows give a size; the values are once, few, many and, for expanded clones, a class.

CDR3 length: 17
D gene: -
V gene: TRBV3-1
J gene: TRBJ2-7
clone size: many
CDR3 DNA: TGTGCCAGCAGCCAAGTGGGAGTCGCTCGCGAGAGCTACGAGCAGTACTTC
CDR3 protein: CASSQVGVARESYEQYF

CDR3 length: 15
D gene: -
V gene: TRBV5-4
J gene: TRBJ2-1
clone size: -
CDR3 DNA: TGTGCCAGCAGCCGGGACTCGTGGGCCTACAATGAGCAGTTCTTC
CDR3 protein: CASSRDSWAYNEQFF

CDR3 length: 15
D gene: -
V gene: TRBV4-2
J gene: TRBJ1-1
clone size: many
CDR3 DNA: TGTGCCAGCAGCCAAGGGGGGATGGGTCTCACTGAAGCTTTCTTT
CDR3 protein: CASSQGGMGLTEAFF

CDR3 length: 16
D gene: -
V gene: TRBV4-1
J gene: TRBJ2-1
clone size: -
CDR3 DNA: TGCGCCAGCAGCCAAGAACTAGCTCTTAAACACAATGAGCAGTTCTTC
CDR3 protein: CASSQELALKHNEQFF

CDR3 length: 15
D gene: -
V gene: TRBV5-8
J gene: TRBJ1-3
clone size: -
CDR3 DNA: TGTGCCAGCAGCCTGGGACGGCTCTCTGGAAACACCATATATTTT
CDR3 protein: CASSLGRLSGNTIYF

CDR3 length: 13
D gene: -
V gene: TRBV7-3
J gene: TRBJ2-4
clone size: -
CDR3 DNA: TGTGCCAACTTACTCCTAGCCAAAAACATTCAGTACTTC
CDR3 protein: CANLLLAKNIQYF

CDR3 length: 17
D gene: -
V gene: TRBV19
J gene: TRBJ1-1
clone size: -
CDR3 DNA: TGTGCCAGTAGTATGCTTGTAGCGGGGCGGGGGAACACTGAAGCTTTCTTT
CDR3 protein: CASSMLVAGRGNTEAFF

CDR3 length: 13
D gene: -
V gene: TRBV29-1
J gene: TRBJ2-6
clone size: few
CDR3 DNA: TGCAGCGTTGAAAGCTCTGGGGCCAACGTCCTGACTTTC
CDR3 protein: CSVESSGANVLTF

CDR3 length: 17
D gene: TRBD2
V gene: TRBV30
J gene: TRBJ2-7
clone size: many
CDR3 DNA: TGTGCCTGGAGTGTACAAGTAGCGGGAGTGAGCTCCTACGAGCAGTACTTC
CDR3 protein: CAWSVQVAGVSSYEQYF

CDR3 length: 12
D gene: -
V gene: TRBV2
J gene: TRBJ2-1
clone size: many
CDR3 DNA: TGTGCCAGCAGTGAAGGGCGCATTGAGCAGTTCTTC
CDR3 protein: CASSEGRIEQFF

CDR3 length: 15
D gene: TRBD2
V gene: TRBV5-1
J gene: TRBJ2-1
clone size: -
CDR3 DNA: TGCGCCAGCAGCTTGCCGACTAGCGGGGGCAATGAGCAGTTCTTC
CDR3 protein: CASSLPTSGGNEQFF

CDR3 length: 13
D gene: TRBD2
V gene: TRBV20-1
J gene: TRBJ2-1
clone size: many
CDR3 DNA: TGCAGTGCTAAGGGACTAGCGGGAGTCGTGCAGTTCTTC
CDR3 protein: CSAKGLAGVVQFF

CDR3 length: 13
D gene: TRBD2
V gene: TRBV14
J gene: TRBJ2-1
clone size: many
CDR3 DNA: TGTGCCAGCAGCGATGGAGGGAGGGCCCTACAGTTCTTC
CDR3 protein: CASSDGGRALQFF

CDR3 length: 14
D gene: TRBD2
V gene: TRBV29-1
J gene: TRBJ2-2
clone size: few
CDR3 DNA: TGCAGCGTTCGACGGGAGGGGGTCACCGGGGAGCTGTTTTTT
CDR3 protein: CSVRREGVTGELFF

CDR3 length: 14
D gene: -
V gene: TRBV5-1
J gene: TRBJ2-7
clone size: few
CDR3 DNA: TGCGCCAGCAGCTTGTCCAGGGGACTCTACGAGCAGTACTTC
CDR3 protein: CASSLSRGLYEQYF

CDR3 length: 15
D gene: -
V gene: TRBV11-2
J gene: TRBJ2-2
clone size: many
CDR3 DNA: TGTGCCAGCAGCGGATGGGGTCTGGTAACCGGGGAGCTGTTTTTT
CDR3 protein: CASSGWGLVTGELFF

CDR3 length: 16
D gene: TRBD1
V gene: TRBV27
J gene: TRBJ2-7
clone size: -
CDR3 DNA: TGTGCCAGCAGTTTGACAGGGGGCGGGACCCCCTACGAGCAGTACTTC
CDR3 protein: CASSLTGGGTPYEQYF

CDR3 length: 18
D gene: TRBD2
V gene: TRBV20-1
J gene: TRBJ2-5
clone size: many
CDR3 DNA: TGCAGTGCTGACCCGCTGGGACTAGCGGGAGGGTACCAAGAGACCCAGTACTTC
CDR3 protein: CSADPLGLAGGYQETQYF

CDR3 length: 12
D gene: -
V gene: TRBV6-2/TRBV6-3
J gene: TRBJ2-1
clone size: many
CDR3 DNA: TGTGCCAGCGGTCCCTCCTACAATGAGCAGTTCTTC
CDR3 protein: CASGPSYNEQFF

CDR3 length: 18
D gene: TRBD2
V gene: TRBV24-1
J gene: TRBJ2-3
clone size: -
CDR3 DNA: TGTGCCACCAGTGATCCAACTGGGACTAGCGTGAACACAGATACGCAGTATTTT
CDR3 protein: CATSDPTGTSVNTDTQYF

CDR3 length: 14
D gene: -
V gene: TRBV19
J gene: TRBJ2-7
clone size: -
CDR3 DNA: TGTGCCAGTAGTGTCCGACAGAGCTCCTACGAGCAGTACTTC
CDR3 protein: CASSVRQSSYEQYF

CDR3 length: 14
D gene: -
V gene: TRBV3-1
J gene: TRBJ2-7
clone size: few
CDR3 DNA: TGTGCCAGCAGCCAAAGTGACGAGCAATACGAGCAGTACTTC
CDR3 protein: CASSQSDEQYEQYF

CDR3 length: 16
D gene: TRBD2
V gene: TRBV20-1
J gene: TRBJ2-3
clone size: few
CDR3 DNA: TGCAGTGCTAGAGATCGGGCGGGAGTGGTAGCAGATACGCAGTATTTT
CDR3 protein: CSARDRAGVVADTQYF

CDR3 length: 17
D gene: TRBD2
V gene: TRBV5-5
J gene: TRBJ2-5
clone size: -
CDR3 DNA: TGTGCCAGCGAATACGGGAGGGCGGCTTCTCCTGTCGAGACCCAGTACTTC
CDR3 protein: CASEYGRAASPVETQYF

CDR3 length: 15
D gene: -
V gene: TRBV24-1
J gene: TRBJ2-2
clone size: many
CDR3 DNA: TGTGCCACCATGGAGCGCAGGGATGCCACCGGGGAGCTGTTTTTT
CDR3 protein: CATMERRDATGELFF

CDR3 length: 16
D gene: TRBD1
V gene: TRBV30
J gene: TRBJ2-2
clone size: few
CDR3 DNA: TGTGCCTGGAGTTCCTGGGGACAGGGGGCGTTCAGGGAGCTGTTTTTT
CDR3 protein: CAWSSWGQGAFRELFF

CDR3 length: 10
D gene: -
V gene: TRBV20-1
J gene: TRBJ2-5
clone size: many
CDR3 DNA: TGCAGTGCTAGTGAGGAGACCCAGTACTTC
CDR3 protein: CSASEETQYF

CDR3 length: 15
D gene: TRBD2
V gene: TRBV12-3/TRBV12-4
J gene: TRBJ2-1
clone size: -
CDR3 DNA: TGTGCCAGCAGCTCCCCTGGACTAGCGGCAAATCGGCAGTTCTTC
CDR3 protein: CASSSPGLAANRQFF

CDR3 length: 17
D gene: -
V gene: TRBV7-2
J gene: TRBJ1-6
clone size: -
CDR3 DNA: TGTGCCAGCAGCTCAGGACAATATAGGAGAGGCAATTCACCCCTCCACTTT
CDR3 protein: CASSSGQYRRGNSPLHF

CDR3 length: 13
D gene: TRBD1
V gene: TRBV11-2
J gene: TRBJ1-1
clone size: many
CDR3 DNA: TGTGCCAGCAGCTTAGGGACAGGCCTTGAAGCTTTCTTT
CDR3 protein: CASSLGTGLEAFF

CDR3 length: 15
D gene: -
V gene: TRBV28
J gene: TRBJ1-1
clone size: -
CDR3 DNA: TGTGCCAGCAGTCCGACCTTTCAGGGGAACACTGAAGCTTTCTTT
CDR3 protein: CASSPTFQGNTEAFF

CDR3 length: 13
D gene: -
V gene: TRBV5-1
J gene: TRBJ2-1
clone size: -
CDR3 DNA: TGCGCCAGCAGCTTGGAGGGTAGCCGTGAGCAGTTCTTC
CDR3 protein: CASSLEGSREQFF

CDR3 length: 14
D gene: -
V gene: TRBV6-1
J gene: TRBJ1-2
clone size: -
CDR3 DNA: TGTGCCAGCAGTGAAGTAGGGGTGGGCTATGGCTACACCTTC
CDR3 protein: CASSEVGVGYGYTF

CDR3 length: 13
D gene: TRBD1
V gene: TRBV3-1
J gene: TRBJ2-7
clone size: many
CDR3 DNA: TGTGCCAGCAGCACTAAGACAGGGAACGAGCAGTACTTC
CDR3 protein: CASSTKTGNEQYF

CDR3 length: 17
D gene: -
V gene: TRBV7-8
J gene: TRBJ2-5
clone size: many
CDR3 DNA: TGTGCCAGCAGCTTATCACTCTTTCGGCTTAAACAAGAGACCCAGTACTTC
CDR3 protein: CASSLSLFRLKQETQYF

CDR3 length: 18
D gene: TRBD1
V gene: TRBV15
J gene: TRBJ2-7
clone size: -
CDR3 DNA: TGTGCCACCAGCAGAGATAGTTTGGTGGGGCAGGGGGCGGGCGAGCAGTACTTC
CDR3 protein: CATSRDSLVGQGAGEQYF

CDR3 length: 14
D gene: -
V gene: TRBV3-1
J gene: TRBJ2-3
clone size: many
CDR3 DNA: TGTGCCAGCAGCCAAGAATCAGGGTCAGATACGCAGTATTTT
CDR3 protein: CASSQESGSDTQYF

CDR3 length: 13
D gene: -
V gene: TRBV5-1
J gene: TRBJ2-5
clone size: -
CDR3 DNA: TGCGCCAGCAGCCCTCAGTGGAGGGAGACCCAGTACTTC
CDR3 protein: CASSPQWRETQYF

CDR3 length: 14
D gene: -
V gene: TRBV2
J gene: TRBJ2-1
clone size: few
CDR3 DNA: TGTGCCAGCCACTTCGCAGCGTTGAACAATGAGCAGTTCTTC
CDR3 protein: CASHFAALNNEQFF

CDR3 length: 15
D gene: -
V gene: TRBV12-3/TRBV12-4
J gene: TRBJ2-3
clone size: many
CDR3 DNA: TGTGCCAGCAGTTTAGAATCTAGCAGGGTGGATACGCAGTATTTT
CDR3 protein: CASSLESSRVDTQYF

CDR3 length: 11
D gene: TRBD1
V gene: TRBV20-1
J gene: TRBJ1-1
clone size: many
CDR3 DNA: TGCAGTGCGCGTGACAGGGGTGAAGCTTTCTTT
CDR3 protein: CSARDRGEAFF

CDR3 length: 20
D gene: TRBD2
V gene: TRBV19
J gene: TRBJ2-4
clone size: -
CDR3 DNA: TGTGCCAGTAGTATGCCCCAAGCGGGGACCAAGACTTTAGCCAAAAACATTCAGTACTTC
CDR3 protein: CASSMPQAGTKTLAKNIQYF

CDR3 length: 13
D gene: -
V gene: TRBV28
J gene: TRBJ2-7
clone size: -
CDR3 DNA: TGTGCCGGCAGTTTAGGGCCCACCTACGAGCAGTACTTC
CDR3 protein: CAGSLGPTYEQYF

CDR3 length: 15
D gene: -
V gene: TRBV19
J gene: TRBJ2-1
clone size: few
CDR3 DNA: TGTGCCTCTAAACCGGTACCGGACACCGACAATGAGCAGTTCTTC
CDR3 protein: CASKPVPDTDNEQFF